This T cell receptor beta chain was documented in a study of vaccination and CD4 T cells after COVID-19. Germline V gene lookup returns CDR1 SNHLY and CDR2 FYNNEI. V lost 7 bases and J lost 0, with 9 bases in between. This CDR3 is built from 14 residues. CD4+ T cells that had been cultured provided DNA sequenced with the Oncomine TCR Beta short-read assay. From the PCR reads, TCRdb called clonotypes with MiXCR, one entry per CDR3 protein. Among about 6,800 distinct CDR3 sequences listed, approximately 60% were seen once. Overall study findings and caveats: Spike mono-reactivity was the property of 304 of 307 vaccine-specific clones in convalescent patients.

This clonotype turned up a few times. The antigen remains unidentified. Documented treatment: approximately 11-day PBMC culture with coronavirus spike peptide pools or control peptides (ViraFEST assay). According to the study, CD4+ T cells from the unexposed donor were gathered ahead of the COVID-19 pandemic (2011-2018). The chain combines TRBV2 with TRBJ2-2; no reliable D call. The receptor was isolated from a human donor in good health. The sample comprised CD4+ T cells from blood, cultured in vitro. CDR3 in amino acids: CASNLGTNTGELFF. CDR3 DNA: TGTGCCAGCAATTTAGGGACGAACACCGGGGAGCTGTTTTTT.